This TCR beta chain was found in a study of blood T cells in healthy people across ages. Whole-study results and caveats: Observed TCR beta diversity showed a strong correlation with the percentage of naive T cells as measured by flow cytometry. The fall in TCR beta diversity per million T cells was roughly linear with age. More naive CD4+ cells and higher diversity were found in long-lived than in aged donors.

This clonotype occurred many times. Antigen specificity is unknown. V was clipped by 2 bases and J by 0 bases, with 8 bases between them. Looked up from germline, CDR1 is DFQATT and CDR2 is SNEGSKA (reference sequence). The CDR3 loop spans 14 amino acids. Alongside a J-beta primer mix, a sample-barcoded 5' primer served in a second PCR lasting roughly 7 to 11 cycles. From each sample, at least 2.5 million paired-end reads containing CDR3 were obtained. TCRdb redid the calling of the 5' RACE reads with MiXCR, one entry per CDR3 protein. The sample holds hundreds of thousands of distinct CDR3 sequences, roughly half seen once.

The sample was blood. The source of this sequence is an elderly woman in good health. This chain joins TRBV20-1 and TRBJ2-1, with D possibly TRBD2 on 5 matching bases. CDR3: CSARMGVSYNEQFF. The DNA for the CDR3 is TGCAGTGCTAGAATGGGAGTCTCCTACAATGAGCAGTTCTTC.